A single sample is the source of the 21 T cell receptor beta chains below, sequenced in a study of OX40 agonist ivuxolimab in advanced cancers. The repertoire was sequenced with immunoSEQ multiplex PCR; TCRdb's copy has only in-frame clones and lacks some. Of about 12,000 clones in the sample, around 87% are singletons; the top ten hold around 49%. The source material was CD4+ or CD8+ T cells sorted from blood, sampled in a trial of the OX40 agonist ivuxolimab. These receptors were collected from an adult with an advanced solid tumor such as melanoma, head and neck, liver or kidney cancer.

V gene TRBV7-9 combines with J gene TRBJ2-1; no definite D call. Trimming took off 1 base at V and 9 bases at J, with 10 bases between the two ends. The CDR3 contains 13 residues. CDR1 and CDR2 from the germline V gene are SEHNR and FQNEAQ (reference sequence). DNA of the CDR3: TGTGCCAGCAGCTTAGGCGGAGAGGTTGAGCAGTTCTTC. Translated, it gives CASSLGGEVEQFF.

This clone has a single count. J is TRBJ2-7 and V is TRBV7-9; TRBD2 is a possible D gene (6 bases). Germline V lookup: CDR1 SEHNR, CDR2 FQNEAQ (reference sequence). The CDR3 sequence is 17 residues long. The ends were cut back, 3 bases at V and 2 bases at J, with 20 bases in the middle. The CDR3, as DNA: TGTGCCAGCAGCTTTCACGGGAGAGGGACGGGTACCTACGAGCAGTACTTC. Translation: CASSFHGRGTGTYEQYF.

The CDR3 spells CASTRPTSQNTGELFF. CDR3 coding DNA: TGTGCCAGTACCCGCCCGACTAGCCAGAACACCGGGGAGCTGTTTTTT. V and J are TRBV19 and TRBJ2-2; 7 bases match TRBD2. With 7 bases clipped from V and 1 base from J, the junction kept 9 bases outside the gene matches. Looked up from germline, CDR1 is LNHDA and CDR2 is SQIVND (reference sequence). This CDR3 spans 16 amino acids.

This clone was seen a single time. The chain recombines TRBV9 with TRBJ2-1; 8 nucleotides align to TRBD1. The CDR3 has 13 residues. The germline gives CDR1 SGDLS, CDR2 YYNGEE. Trimming took 3 bases from V and 9 from J; bases not matched to a gene: 5. In DNA, the CDR3 is TGTGCCAGCAGCGGGACAGGGATCGGTGAGCAGTTCTTC. Translating it yields CASSGTGIGEQFF.

This sequence joins TRBV5-1 and TRBJ1-4; 10 bases fit TRBD1. The CDR3 runs to 14 residues. The germline CDR1 and CDR2 sequences are SGHRS and YFSETQ. With V trimmed by 5 bases and J by 7 bases, 5 bases remained unmatched. Here the CDR3 reads CASRTGTGVEKLFF. The CDR3 DNA reads as TGCGCCAGCAGGACCGGGACAGGGGTTGAAAAACTGTTTTTT. The variable domain in full, with the rest retrieved from reference TRBV5-1 and TRBJ1-4, is KAGVTQTPRYLIKTRGQQVTLSCSPISGHRSVSWYQQTPGQGLQFLFEYFSETQRNKGNFPGRFSGRQFSNSRSEMNVSTLELGDSALYLCASRTGTGVEKLFFGSGTQLSVL.

This clone is large. The V call is TRBV5-1, the J call TRBJ1-3, with 10 bases fitting TRBD1. CDR3 size: 16 residues. CDR1 is SGHRS, CDR2 YFSETQ, per germline. Trimming cost V 4 bases and J 3 bases; bases outside gene matches: 7. The CDR3 coding sequence is TGCGCCAGCAGCCCCCGGACAGGGGGTGGTGGAAACACCATATATTTT. Protein: CASSPRTGGGGNTIYF.

CDR3 loop: CASSSERGDRSGEQYF. The CDR3 DNA is TGTGCCAGCAGCTCCGAGAGGGGCGACAGGTCGGGAGAGCAGTACTTC. J is TRBJ2-7 and V is TRBV7-9; D might be TRBD1 (6 bases). V was pared by 4 bases and J by 7 bases, with 23 bases between. Germline values: CDR1 SEHNR, CDR2 FQNEAQ (reference sequence). The CDR3 extends over 16 amino acids. Full variable domain (missing parts from reference TRBV7-9 and TRBJ2-7): DTGVSQNPRHKITKRGQNVTFRCDPISEHNRLYWYRQTLGQGPEFLTYFQNEAQLEKSRLLSDRFSAERPKGSFSTLEIQRTEQGDSAMYLCASSSERGDRSGEQYFGPGTRLTVT.

V gene TRBV6-5 combines with J gene TRBJ1-1, with D hard to call. V was trimmed by 4 bases and J by 0 bases, leaving 6 bases between them. This CDR3 contains 13 residues. Germline V gene lookup returns CDR1 MNHEY and CDR2 SVGAGI. CDR3: CASSSLMNTEAFF. The CDR3 region has the DNA TGTGCCAGCAGTTCCCTTATGAACACTGAAGCTTTCTTT.

This clone was seen a handful of times. The V gene is TRBV27, the J gene TRBJ1-1; D not resolved. The CDR3 loop spans 13 amino acids. Germline V gene sequence: CDR1 MNHEY, CDR2 SMNVEV (reference sequence). Trimming left V 5 bases short and J 3 bases short, with 10 bases between. Written as DNA, the CDR3 is TGTGCCAGCAGTCCAGCTGGGTACACTGAAGCTTTCTTT. Translating it yields CASSPAGYTEAFF.

V usage is TRBV10-2 and J usage is TRBJ2-3; no definite D call. Trimming stripped 7 bases from V and 1 base from J, with 12 bases between. Germline V lookup: CDR1 WSHSY, CDR2 SAAADI. The CDR3 is 14 amino acids. This CDR3 reads CASKVHERTDTQYF. CDR3 nucleotide sequence: TGCGCCAGCAAAGTACACGAACGCACAGATACGCAGTATTTT.

J is TRBJ2-3 and V is TRBV4-3, with TRBD2 matching over 7 bases. Germline CDR1 LGHNA, CDR2 YSLEER. This CDR3 is built from 13 residues. The V and J ends lost 7 bases and 2 bases, in that order; junction bases with no gene match: 3. CDR3 sequence (DNA): TGCGCCAGCAAGGGACTACACACAGATACGCAGTATTTT. Protein sequence: CASKGLHTDTQYF.

This chain links TRBV27 with TRBJ1-4; no definite D call. Germline V gives CDR1 MNHEY, CDR2 SMNVEV (reference sequence). The CDR3 is 14 amino acids. V was cut by 0 bases and J by 4 bases, with 6 bases left in between. This CDR3 is CASSLSAGNEKLFF. The CDR3 DNA reads as TGTGCCAGCAGTTTATCCGCGGGTAATGAAAAACTGTTTTTT.

The chain uses TRBV9 and TRBJ2-5; D perhaps matches TRBD2 (5 bases). The CDR3 has 16 amino acids. V shed 0 bases and J shed 2 bases, with 14 bases lying between them. Per germline, CDR1 SGDLS and CDR2 YYNGEE. CDR3 loop: CASSVGSSGSQETQYF. The DNA for the CDR3 is TGTGCCAGCAGCGTAGGGTCCTCGGGGTCACAAGAGACCCAGTACTTC.

This clone was seen only a few times. The genes are TRBV27 and TRBJ2-1; weak D call: TRBD2 (6 bases). The V end lost 0 bases, the J end lost 1 base, and 7 bases lay between the germline ends. The germline CDR1 and CDR2 sequences are MNHEY and SMNVEV (reference sequence). The CDR3 has 15 residues. CDR3 DNA sequence: TGTGCCAGCAGTTTATCGGAGGGTTCCTACAATGAGCAGTTCTTC. It specifies CASSLSEGSYNEQFF.

The chain uses TRBV29-1 and TRBJ2-3; D remains ambiguous. V shed 7 bases and J shed 6 bases, with 8 bases lying between them. This CDR3 region has 10 residues. Germline lookup yields CDR1 SQVTM and CDR2 ANQGSEA. CDR3 sequence: CSGRADTQYF. The CDR3 DNA reads TGCAGCGGGAGAGCTGATACGCAGTATTTT.

V and J are TRBV9 and TRBJ2-7; 14 bases are shared with TRBD2. J lost 2 bases, V lost 4 bases, and 5 bases had no gene match. This CDR3 is built from 16 residues. Germline V gives CDR1 SGDLS, CDR2 YYNGEE. The CDR3 DNA reads TGTGCCAGCAGCATGGGACTAGCGGGAGCCACCTACGAGCAGTACTTC. It is translated as CASSMGLAGATYEQYF.

CDR3 sequence reads: CASSFPGNYNEQFF. The CDR3 nucleotides are TGTGCCAGCAGCTTTCCGGGAAATTACAATGAGCAGTTCTTC. The chain employs TRBV5-6 and TRBJ2-1, with D perhaps matching TRBD2 (5 bases). The CDR3 extends over 14 amino acids. The germline CDR1 and CDR2 sequences are SGHDT and YYEEEE. Trimming removed 2 bases from V and 4 bases from J, with 10 bases in between.

The V call is TRBV7-9, the J call TRBJ2-1, with a weak D call TRBD2 (6 bases). V lost 2 bases and J 6 bases, leaving 14 bases between the germline ends. Germline loops: CDR1 SEHNR, CDR2 FQNEAQ (reference sequence). The CDR3 totals 15 residues. In DNA, the CDR3 is TGTGCCAGCAGCTTATGGGGACTTACCCCCAATGAGCAGTTCTTC. This encodes CASSLWGLTPNEQFF.

This clone rates as large (0.1 to 1%). The chain recombines TRBV27 with TRBJ2-7; 8 nucleotides agree with TRBD1. This CDR3 region has 14 residues. CDR1 and CDR2 from the germline V gene are MNHEY and SMNVEV (reference sequence). V was clipped by 6 bases and J by 3 bases; unmatched bases: 7. The CDR3 loop is CASSRQGYHYEQYF. The CDR3 coding sequence is TGTGCCAGCAGCCGACAGGGGTACCACTACGAGCAGTACTTC.

This chain uses TRBV6-5 with TRBJ1-4; D uncertain. The V gene lost 2 bases and the J gene lost 0 bases, with 7 bases spanning the gap. This CDR3 contains 15 residues. Germline V lookup: CDR1 MNHEY, CDR2 SVGAGI. The CDR3 reads CASSYGVATNEKLFF. CDR3 DNA sequence: TGTGCCAGCAGTTACGGAGTTGCAACTAATGAAAAACTGTTTTTT.

The chain is built from TRBV7-9 and TRBJ2-7; tentatively, D is TRBD1 or TRBD2 (6 bases each). The CDR3 spans 12 residues. Deletions cut 7 bases from V and 5 bases from J, with 12 bases between. Germline assignment: CDR1 SEHNR and CDR2 FQNEAQ (reference sequence). CDR3 coding DNA: TGTGCCAGCACCCGGGGGCTCGACGAGCAGTACTTC. Its translation is CASTRGLDEQYF.